The 12 T cell receptor beta chains presented below share a single source sample, sequenced in a study of molecular identifiers for immune sequencing clone quantification. TCRdb re-derived calls from the PCR reads in MiXCR, one entry per CDR3 protein. Among about 86,000 distinct CDR3 sequences listed, about 23% were seen once. Sequenced input: naive CD8+ T cells from blood, with Jurkat cell RNA spiked in. Noted subset: FACS-sorted CD8+CD4-CCR7+CD45RA+ naive T cells. These receptors were collected from a human donor in good health. Some libraries in this study had Jurkat cell RNA spiked in.

The chain uses TRBV19 and TRBJ1-1; tentative D call: TRBD1 (5 bases). This CDR3 is 17 amino acids long. In germline, CDR1 is LNHDA, CDR2 SQIVND (reference sequence). V was trimmed by 7 bases and J by 0 bases, leaving 21 bases between them. CDR3 region: CASIRTGQLGVNTEAFF. DNA of the CDR3: TGTGCCAGTATCAGGACGGGGCAGCTCGGAGTGAACACTGAAGCTTTCTTT.

This clonotype has more than one count but fewer than ten. CDR3 nucleotide sequence: TGCAGTGCTAGAGATGGGTCGGAGAGTCTTAATTCACCCCTCCACTTT. Protein product: CSARDGSESLNSPLHF. The chain is built from TRBV20-1 and TRBJ1-6; D is uncertain. The V gene's germline CDR1 is DFQATT and CDR2 SNEGSKA (reference sequence). The CDR3 consists of 16 residues. V was clipped by 0 bases and J by 6 bases, with 15 bases between them.

The sample holds many counts of this clonotype. This chain uses TRBV29-1 with TRBJ2-7; possible D gene TRBD1, 6 bases. V was cut by 6 bases and J by 2 bases, with 14 bases left in between. Germline CDR1 is SQVTM and CDR2 is ANQGSEA. The CDR3 runs to 13 residues. CDR3 in amino acids: CSVCPQGTYEQYF. The DNA of the CDR3 is TGCAGCGTATGTCCGCAGGGGACCTACGAGCAGTACTTC.

Notes on this clonotype: This may arise from a read error, as a much more abundant clone is one base away. The DNA is omitted, as the CDR3 cannot be located on it reliably, and the CDR3 follows TCRdb's listing. The chain combines TRBV19 with TRBJ2-6. In germline, CDR1 is LNHDA, CDR2 SQIVND (reference sequence). From its first to its last residue, the CDR3 has 15 amino acids. This CDR3 is CASSLVGFGANVLPF.

As for this clonotype: A read error may be the cause here, since a much bigger clone is one base away. No conserved phenylalanine or tryptophan is present at the end of the CDR3, so a read error is the likely explanation. The rearrangement joins TRBV2 to TRBJ2-1, with D possibly matching TRBD1 (5 bases). This CDR3 spans 15 amino acids. The V gene's germline CDR1 is SNHLY and CDR2 FYNNEI. V lost 3 bases and J lost 4, with 13 bases in between. The CDR3 loop reads CASSEWSTGYNEQFS. CDR3 DNA sequence: TGTGCCAGCAGTGAGTGGTCCACAGGTTACAATGAGCAGTTCTCC.

On this clonotype itself: One end of the junction is discordant with germline, which a read error may explain. The gene calls are TRBV15 and TRBJ2-1; 11 bases match TRBD2. The germline V gene has CDR1 LNHNV and CDR2 YYDKDF (reference sequence). This CDR3 is 16 amino acids long. This CDR3 reads CATSSASGRTYNGQFF. The CDR3, as DNA: TGTGCCACCAGCAGCGCTAGCGGGAGGACCTACAATGGGCAGTTCTTC.

This chain joins TRBV28 and TRBJ2-5, with 11 positions matching TRBD2. Germline CDR1 and CDR2: MDHEN and SYDVKM. J gave up 2 bases and V 8 bases, and 7 bases lay outside the gene matches. This CDR3 spans 15 amino acids. The chain's CDR3 is CASWGRLAGQETQYF. CDR3 sequence (DNA): TGTGCCAGCTGGGGGCGACTAGCGGGACAAGAGACCCAGTACTTC. The complete variable domain, with remaining parts taken from reference TRBV28 and TRBJ2-5, reads DVKVTQSSRYLVKRTGEKVFLECVQDMDHENMFWYRQDPGLGLRLIYFSYDVKMKEKGDIPEGYSVSREKKERFSLILESASTNQTSMYLCASWGRLAGQETQYFGPGTRLLVL.

This clonotype has just a few counts. The chain couples TRBV2 to TRBJ1-5; 9 bases map to TRBD1. Germline CDR1 SNHLY, CDR2 FYNNEI. The CDR3 runs 15 residues. V lost 6 bases and J lost 2; bases outside the gene matches: 5. CDR3: CASRRDREGNQPQHF. CDR3 in DNA: TGTGCCAGCAGGAGGGACAGGGAGGGCAATCAGCCCCAGCATTTT.

This clonotype was picked up many times. This chain uses TRBV9 with TRBJ1-1; perhaps TRBD1 as D (5 bases). V lost 4 bases and J 6 bases, leaving 16 bases between the germline ends. The CDR3 totals 14 residues. Germline V gene lookup returns CDR1 SGDLS and CDR2 YYNGEE. The CDR3 sequence: CASSSGGASPEAFF. For the CDR3, the DNA is TGTGCCAGCAGCTCCGGAGGGGCTAGTCCTGAAGCTTTCTTT.

This clonotype showed up many times. The chain links TRBV4-3 to TRBJ2-1, with D maybe TRBD1 (5 bases). The CDR3 is 13 residues long. The V and J ends lost 6 bases and 6 bases respectively, with 12 bases between them. CDR1 is LGHNA, CDR2 YSLEER, per germline. CDR3 nucleotides: TGCGCCAGCAGGCAAAGGGGATTCAATGAGCAGTTCTTC. Translated: CASRQRGFNEQFF.

The chain has TRBV9 and TRBJ2-7, with D maybe TRBD1 (5 bases). Trimming left V 8 bases short and J 0 bases short, with 15 bases between. The CDR3 spans 14 residues. Per the germline V gene, CDR1 is SGDLS and CDR2 is YYNGEE. The CDR3 loop reads CASGLGENSYEQYF. The CDR3 DNA follows: TGTGCCAGTGGATTAGGGGAAAACTCCTACGAGCAGTACTTC.

V gene TRBV19 combines with J gene TRBJ2-7; 9 bases map to TRBD1. The germline CDR1 and CDR2 sequences are LNHDA and SQIVND (reference sequence). V lost 3 bases, J lost 5 bases, and 11 bases stayed unmatched. This CDR3 has 16 amino acids. CDR3 amino acids: CASSIPTGTGTNEQYF. CDR3 DNA: TGTGCCAGTAGTATTCCGACCGGGACAGGGACCAACGAGCAGTACTTC.